This T cell receptor (beta chain) was profiled in a study of OX40 agonist ivuxolimab in advanced cancers. Study-level information: Treatment of patients was with ivuxolimab, an agonistic anti-OX40 (CD134) antibody.

Study-wide results and caveats: Expanded peripheral T cells had an undetermined antigen specificity. Low normalized clonal expansion also occurred in some nonresponding patients. Partial responders dosed at 0.1-3.0 mg/kg displayed clonal expansion ranking among the lowest.

Trimming removed 3 bases at V and 4 bases at J, with 14 bases between. Germline lookup yields CDR1 SGHAT and CDR2 FQNNGV. This CDR3 has 15 residues. Here immunoSEQ multiplex PCR was the method, and the copy in TCRdb shows in-frame clones only, minus some. The table lists some 50,000 clones, over 60% of them singletons. This clone came up once. Its target is not known. The clonotype was recovered from an adult with an advanced solid tumor such as melanoma, head and neck, liver or kidney cancer. The material sequenced was CD4+ or CD8+ T cells sorted from blood, taken in a trial of the OX40 agonist ivuxolimab. The rearrangement uses TRBV11-2 and TRBJ2-3; D gene uncertain. The CDR3 sequence is CASSFRRGSPDTQYF. CDR3 DNA: TGTGCCAGCAGCTTCCGCCGAGGTTCCCCAGATACGCAGTATTTT. Looking up the rest from reference TRBV11-2 and TRBJ2-3 gives the full variable domain: EAGVAQSPRYKIIEKRQSVAFWCNPISGHATLYWYQQILGQGPKLLIQFQNNGVVDDSQLPKDRFSAERLKGVDSTLKIQPAKLEDSAVYLCASSFRRGSPDTQYFGPGTRLTVL.